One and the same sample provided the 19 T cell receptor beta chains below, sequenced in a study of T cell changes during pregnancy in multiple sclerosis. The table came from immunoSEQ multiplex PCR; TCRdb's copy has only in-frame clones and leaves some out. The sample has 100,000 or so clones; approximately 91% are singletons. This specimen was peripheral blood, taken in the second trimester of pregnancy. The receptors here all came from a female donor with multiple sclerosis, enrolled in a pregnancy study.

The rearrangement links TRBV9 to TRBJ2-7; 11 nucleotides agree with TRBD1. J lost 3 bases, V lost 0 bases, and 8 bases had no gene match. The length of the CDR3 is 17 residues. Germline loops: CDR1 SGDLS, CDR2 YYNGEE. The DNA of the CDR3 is TGTGCCAGCAGCGTAGACCCAGGGACAGGGGGTTACTACGAGCAGTACTTC. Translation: CASSVDPGTGGYYEQYF.

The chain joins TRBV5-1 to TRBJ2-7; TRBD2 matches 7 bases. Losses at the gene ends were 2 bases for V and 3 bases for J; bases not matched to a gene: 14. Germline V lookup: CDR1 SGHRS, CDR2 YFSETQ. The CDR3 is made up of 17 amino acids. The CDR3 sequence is CASSFVGGGSGDYEQYF. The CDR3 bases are TGCGCCAGCAGCTTTGTTGGTGGAGGAAGCGGGGACTACGAGCAGTACTTC.

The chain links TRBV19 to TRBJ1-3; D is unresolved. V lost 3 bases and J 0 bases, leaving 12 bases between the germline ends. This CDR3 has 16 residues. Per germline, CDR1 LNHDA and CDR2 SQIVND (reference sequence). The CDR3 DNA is TGTGCCAGTAGTATGGTGGCAGCTAGCTCTGGAAACACCATATATTTT. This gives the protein CASSMVAASSGNTIYF.

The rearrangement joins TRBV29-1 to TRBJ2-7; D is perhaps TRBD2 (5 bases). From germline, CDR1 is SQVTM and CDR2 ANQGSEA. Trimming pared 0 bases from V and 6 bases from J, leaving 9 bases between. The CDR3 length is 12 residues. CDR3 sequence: CSVEDKEVEQYF. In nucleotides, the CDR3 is TGCAGCGTTGAAGATAAGGAGGTCGAGCAGTACTTC.

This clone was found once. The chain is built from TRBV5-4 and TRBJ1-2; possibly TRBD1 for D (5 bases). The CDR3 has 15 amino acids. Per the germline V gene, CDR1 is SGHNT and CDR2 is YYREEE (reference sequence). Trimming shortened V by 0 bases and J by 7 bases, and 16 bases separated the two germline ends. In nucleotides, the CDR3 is TGTGCCAGCAGCTTGGCCGGCAGGGATTCGGTTGGCTACACCTTC. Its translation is CASSLAGRDSVGYTF. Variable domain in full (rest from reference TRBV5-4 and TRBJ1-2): ETGVTQSPTHLIKTRGQQVTLRCSSQSGHNTVSWYQQALGQGPQFIFQYYREEENGRGNFPPRFSGLQFPNYSSELNVNALELDDSALYLCASSLAGRDSVGYTFGSGTRLTVV.

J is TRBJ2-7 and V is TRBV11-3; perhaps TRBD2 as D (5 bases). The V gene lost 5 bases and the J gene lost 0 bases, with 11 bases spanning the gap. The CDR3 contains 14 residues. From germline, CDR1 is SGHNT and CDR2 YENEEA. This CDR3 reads CASSRAGSSYEQYF. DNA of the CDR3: TGTGCCAGCAGCCGGGCGGGCAGCTCCTACGAGCAGTACTTC.

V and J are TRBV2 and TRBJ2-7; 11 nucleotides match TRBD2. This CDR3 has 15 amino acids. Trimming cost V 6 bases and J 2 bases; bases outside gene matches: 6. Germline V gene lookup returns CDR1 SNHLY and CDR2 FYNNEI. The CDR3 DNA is TGTGCCAGCAGCTTAGCGGGAGGGCTGGCCTACGAGCAGTACTTC. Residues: CASSLAGGLAYEQYF.

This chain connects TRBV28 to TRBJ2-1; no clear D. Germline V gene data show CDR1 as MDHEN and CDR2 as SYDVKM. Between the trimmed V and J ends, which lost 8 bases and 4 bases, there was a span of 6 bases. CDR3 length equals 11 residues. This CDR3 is CASQNYNEQFF. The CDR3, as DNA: TGTGCCAGCCAGAATTACAATGAGCAGTTCTTC.

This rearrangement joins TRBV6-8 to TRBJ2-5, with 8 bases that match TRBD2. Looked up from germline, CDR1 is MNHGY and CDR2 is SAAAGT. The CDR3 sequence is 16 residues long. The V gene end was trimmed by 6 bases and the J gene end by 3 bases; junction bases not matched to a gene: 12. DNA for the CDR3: TGTGCCAGCAGGGCTAGCGGGTGTCTGATAGAAGAGACCCAGTACTTC. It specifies CASRASGCLIEETQYF.

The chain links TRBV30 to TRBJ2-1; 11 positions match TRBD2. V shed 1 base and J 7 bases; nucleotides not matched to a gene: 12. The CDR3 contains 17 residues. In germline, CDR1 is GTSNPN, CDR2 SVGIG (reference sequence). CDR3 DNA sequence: TGTGCCTGGAGTGGATTCATAGCGGGAGGGCCAGAGAATGAGCAGTTCTTC. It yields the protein CAWSGFIAGGPENEQFF.

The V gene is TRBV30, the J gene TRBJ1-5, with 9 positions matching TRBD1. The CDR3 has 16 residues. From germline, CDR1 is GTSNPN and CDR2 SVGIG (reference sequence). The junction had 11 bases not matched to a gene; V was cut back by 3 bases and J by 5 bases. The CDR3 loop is CAWRVGTGSFDQPQHF. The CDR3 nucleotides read TGTGCCTGGAGGGTCGGGACAGGGTCCTTCGATCAGCCCCAGCATTTT.

CDR3 nucleotide sequence: TGTGCCAGCAGCTCCGCGTCGGGGGTTACGCAGTATTTT. Translation gives CASSSASGVTQYF. V usage is TRBV11-2 and J usage is TRBJ2-3; a possible D gene is TRBD2 (6 bases). Trimming stripped 4 bases from V and 8 bases from J, with 13 bases between. The CDR3 runs 13 residues. Germline values: CDR1 SGHAT, CDR2 FQNNGV.

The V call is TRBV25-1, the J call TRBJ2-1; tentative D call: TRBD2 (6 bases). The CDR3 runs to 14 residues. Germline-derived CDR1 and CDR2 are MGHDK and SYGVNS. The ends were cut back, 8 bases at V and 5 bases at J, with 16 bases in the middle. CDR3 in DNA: TGTGCCAGCTCCAGGGCGGGGCCCCACAATGAGCAGTTCTTC. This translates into CASSRAGPHNEQFF. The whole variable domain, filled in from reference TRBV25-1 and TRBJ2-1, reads EADIYQTPRYLVIGTGKKITLECSQTMGHDKMYWYQQDPGMELHLIHYSYGVNSTEKGDLSSESTVSRIRTEHFPLTLESARPSHTSQYLCASSRAGPHNEQFFGPGTRLTVL.

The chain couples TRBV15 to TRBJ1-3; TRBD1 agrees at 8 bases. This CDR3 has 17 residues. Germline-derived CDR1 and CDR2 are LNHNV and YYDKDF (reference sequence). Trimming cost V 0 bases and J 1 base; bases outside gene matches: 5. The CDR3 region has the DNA TGTGCCACCAGCAGAGATCCAGGGGGCGCGTCTGGAAACACCATATATTTT. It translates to CATSRDPGGASGNTIYF.

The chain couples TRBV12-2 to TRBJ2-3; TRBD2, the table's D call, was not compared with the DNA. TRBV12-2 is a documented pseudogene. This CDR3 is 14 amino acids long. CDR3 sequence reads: CASRLETSGDTQYF. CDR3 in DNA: TGTGCAAGTCGCTTAGAAACTAGCGGAGATACGCAGTATTTT.

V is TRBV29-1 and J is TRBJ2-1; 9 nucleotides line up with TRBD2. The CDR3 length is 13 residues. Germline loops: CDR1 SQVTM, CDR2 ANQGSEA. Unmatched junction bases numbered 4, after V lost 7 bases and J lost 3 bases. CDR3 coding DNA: TGCAGCGGACTGACTAGCGGCTACAATGAGCAGTTCTTC. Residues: CSGLTSGYNEQFF.

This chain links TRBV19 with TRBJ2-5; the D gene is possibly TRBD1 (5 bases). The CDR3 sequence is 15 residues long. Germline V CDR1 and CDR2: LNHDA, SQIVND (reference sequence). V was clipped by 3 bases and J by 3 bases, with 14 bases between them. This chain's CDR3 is CASSIGAGHEETQYF. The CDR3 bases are TGTGCCAGTAGTATTGGTGCAGGGCATGAAGAGACCCAGTACTTC.

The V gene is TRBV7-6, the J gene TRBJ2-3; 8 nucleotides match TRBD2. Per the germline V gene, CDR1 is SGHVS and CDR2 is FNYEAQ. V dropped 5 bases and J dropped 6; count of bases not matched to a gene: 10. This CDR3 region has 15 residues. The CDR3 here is CASSVTSGNGDTQYF. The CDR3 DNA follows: TGTGCCAGCAGCGTTACTAGCGGAAATGGGGATACGCAGTATTTT. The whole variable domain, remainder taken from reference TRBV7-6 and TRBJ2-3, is GAGVSQSPRYKVTKRGQDVALRCDPISGHVSLYWYRQALGQGPEFLTYFNYEAQQDKSGLPNDRFSAERPEGSISTLTIQRTEQRDSAMYRCASSVTSGNGDTQYFGPGTRLTVL.

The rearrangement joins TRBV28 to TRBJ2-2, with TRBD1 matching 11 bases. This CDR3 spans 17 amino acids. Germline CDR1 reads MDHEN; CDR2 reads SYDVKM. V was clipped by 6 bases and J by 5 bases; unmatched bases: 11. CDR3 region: CASSRHPGTGGTGELFF. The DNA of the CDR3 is TGTGCCAGCAGCCGACATCCCGGGACAGGGGGTACCGGGGAGCTGTTTTTT.